This TCR beta chain was documented in a study of cytomegalovirus exposure and HLA in healthy donors. Only in-frame clones appear in the TCRdb table, and some are missing; sequencing was by immunoSEQ multiplex PCR. This sample has around 240,000 clones, with nearly 90% found just once. The CDR3 contains 16 residues. J gave up 5 bases and V 1 base, and 10 bases lay outside the gene matches. The chain recombines TRBV5-7 with TRBJ1-1; 8 bases align to TRBD1. TRBV5-7 is an ORF for which the function is uncertain. The sample comprised PBMCs. This TCR derives from a woman aged 18-29 years in good health and CMV-seronegative. The CDR3 nucleotides read TGTGCCAGCAGCTTGTCCAGGGGGCGGGGGAAGACTGAAGCTTTCTTT. Translated: CASSLSRGRGKTEAFF.